This TCR beta chain was sequenced for a study of T-cell reconstitution after alpha-beta-depleted transplantation in children. Researchers prepared the TCRbeta library using unique molecular identifiers, the study reports. TCRdb re-derived calls from the PCR reads in MiXCR, one entry per CDR3 protein. The data show hundreds of thousands of distinct CDR3 sequences, with about 31% seen just once and 2% to 2.5% held by the top ten. Germline CDR1 is ENHRY and CDR2 is SYGVKD. This CDR3 is 12 amino acids long. The source material was PBMCs from the stem cell graft donor, sampled from the stem cell graft. This receptor was obtained from a human donor who donated a stem cell graft to a child with aplastic anemia. The rearrangement uses TRBV10-3 and TRBJ2-7, with 9 bases identical to TRBD1. Here the CDR3 DNA reads TGTGCGGCCGGGACAGGGTCAGACGAGCAGTACTTC. Translating it yields CAAGTGSDEQYF.